A selection of T cell receptor beta chains follows, all from one sample in a study of identical twins. TCRdb reanalysed the 5' RACE reads using MiXCR and keeps one entry per CDR3 protein. This table has 400,000 to 500,000 distinct CDR3 sequences, around a sixth appearing once. The sample comprised naive T cells sorted from blood. All receptors come from a man aged 50 to 59 in good health. The CDR3 runs from the conserved cysteine through the conserved F or W. D genes are given only for firm matches. Size is omitted from some rows. Given values are once, few, many or a class for expanded clones.

size | D | J | V | DNA | CDR3
- | - | TRBJ1-6 | TRBV28 | TGTGCCGCAGACAGCTCTTATAATTCACCCCTCCACTTT | CAADSSYNSPLHF
many | TRBD2 | TRBJ2-7 | TRBV20-1 | TGCAGTGCTACGCACCAGCTCGGGACTAGTAAACTAGTAGGCTCCTACGAGCAGTACTTC | CSATHQLGTSKLVGSYEQYF
- | - | TRBJ2-5 | TRBV6-5 | TGTGCCAGCAGTTACAGGGCTGGGGAGACCCAGTACTTC | CASSYRAGETQYF
few | - | TRBJ1-2 | TRBV27 | TGTGCCAGCAGTCCAGGACTGCTGTTTAACTATGGCTACACCTTC | CASSPGLLFNYGYTF
- | - | TRBJ2-7 | TRBV5-5 | TGTGCCAGCAGCCCGGAGGGTAGTAGCGAGCAGTACTTC | CASSPEGSSEQYF
- | TRBD1 | TRBJ2-7 | TRBV28 | TGTGCCAGCAGTTTATCGGATCGGGACAGCCTCTACGAGCAGTACTTC | CASSLSDRDSLYEQYF
- | TRBD1 | TRBJ2-2 | TRBV7-8 | TGTGCCAGCAGCATAACAGGGGGCACCGGGGAGCTGTTTTTT | CASSITGGTGELFF
many | - | TRBJ2-7 | TRBV15 | TGTGCCACCAGCAGAGATTCGATCGAGCAGTACTTC | CATSRDSIEQYF
- | TRBD2 | TRBJ2-1 | TRBV20-1 | TGCAGTGCCGCCGCCCGAGGACTAGCGGGACTGAATGAGCAGTTCTTC | CSAAARGLAGLNEQFF
many | TRBD2 | TRBJ2-7 | TRBV10-3 | TGTGCCACGACCACTACTAGCGGCCGCTACGAGCAGTACTTC | CATTTTSGRYEQYF
- | - | TRBJ2-2 | TRBV6-1 | TGTGCCAGCAGTCGGCAGATCAACACCGGGGAGCTGTTTTTT | CASSRQINTGELFF
many | - | TRBJ1-2 | TRBV20-1 | TGCAGTGCTAGAGAGCCAGCTACATTCTATGGCTACACCTTC | CSAREPATFYGYTF
few | - | TRBJ2-1 | TRBV6-5 | TGTGCCAGTTATGGGGGCAATGAGCAGTTCTTC | CASYGGNEQFF
- | - | TRBJ2-7 | TRBV29-1 | TGCAGCGTTGGGTACCGATCCTACGAGCAGTACTTC | CSVGYRSYEQYF
many | - | TRBJ2-1 | TRBV4-3 | TGCGCCAGCAGCTGGCGGACTACCGATGAGCAGTTCTTC | CASSWRTTDEQFF
many | TRBD1 | TRBJ2-1 | TRBV6-5 | TGTGCCAGCAGTTACGAGGACAGGGCGGGGGAGCAGTTCTTC | CASSYEDRAGEQFF
- | - | TRBJ2-6 | TRBV7-9 | TGTGCTGGCTCTGGGGCCAACGTCCTGACTTTC | CAGSGANVLTF
many | TRBD2 | TRBJ2-1 | TRBV7-2 | TGTGCCAGCAGCTTAGATCCGGGAGGTGACAATGAGCAGTTCTTC | CASSLDPGGDNEQFF
few | - | TRBJ2-1 | TRBV5-1 | TGCGCCAGCAGCTTGGTGGCGGGAACGTTTAATGAGCAGTTCTTC | CASSLVAGTFNEQFF
- | - | TRBJ2-2 | TRBV5-6 | TGTGCCAGCAGCGGAAGAGGGGCCGGGGAGCTGTTTTTT | CASSGRGAGELFF
many | - | TRBJ1-6 | TRBV4-1 | TGCGCCAGCAGCCAAGCGGTGAGGGGGGATAATTCACCCCTCCACTTT | CASSQAVRGDNSPLHF
few | TRBD1 | TRBJ2-7 | TRBV28 | TGTGCCAGCAGTTTACCGAATCCCGGGACAGGAATATACGAGCAGTACTTC | CASSLPNPGTGIYEQYF
few | TRBD1 | TRBJ2-3 | TRBV6-5 | TGTGCCAGCAGTTACAGAGGGACAGGGCTTACAGATACGCAGTATTTT | CASSYRGTGLTDTQYF
many | TRBD2 | TRBJ2-1 | TRBV4-3 | TGCGCCAGCAGCCAAGAGGCTAGCGGAACGTACAATGAGCAGTTCTTC | CASSQEASGTYNEQFF
many | - | TRBJ1-5 | TRBV6-5 | TGTGCCAGCAGTTACTTTCCACAGGGCAGCAATCAGCCCCAGCATTTT | CASSYFPQGSNQPQHF